This passage covers 7 T cell receptor beta chains from one sample sequenced in a study of shared clonotypes between healthy human individuals. Sequenced by immunoSEQ multiplex PCR; TCRdb stores in-frame clones only, minus some. This repertoire shows more than 2 million clones, roughly 95% found once; its top ten account for around 1.7%. Only CD45RO-negative cells positively selected for CCR7 counted as naive CD8 cells, so terminally differentiated effector memory CD45RA+ cells were excluded. Sequences were obtained from naive CD8+ T cells from PBMCs. The receptors derive from a man younger than 35 in good health. Some clones in this sample may be carry-over from other donors' samples.

V and J are TRBV11-2 and TRBJ2-1; D is undetermined. This CDR3 comprises 12 residues. Germline CDR1 reads SGHAT; CDR2 reads FQNNGV. Trimming removed 1 base at V and 8 bases at J, with 6 bases between. CDR3: CASSLGPDEQFF. DNA for the CDR3: TGTGCCAGCAGCTTAGGGCCTGATGAGCAGTTCTTC.

The chain carries TRBV7-9 and TRBJ1-3, with D tentatively TRBD1 (5 bases). In germline, CDR1 is SEHNR, CDR2 FQNEAQ (reference sequence). The ends were cut back, 5 bases at V and 2 bases at J, with 10 bases in the middle. CDR3 length: 14 amino acids. In nucleotides, the CDR3 is TGTGCCAGCAGCCCCGTGGGGGCTGGAAACACCATATATTTT. It yields the protein CASSPVGAGNTIYF.

The V gene is TRBV4-3, the J gene TRBJ2-2, with 14 bases identical to TRBD2. Germline V gene lookup returns CDR1 LGHNA and CDR2 YSLEER. The trim removed 4 bases at V and 0 bases at J, leaving 7 bases unmatched. This CDR3 has 19 residues. This chain's CDR3 is CASSPVRTSGRPNTGELFF. CDR3 nucleotides: TGCGCCAGCAGCCCAGTGCGGACTAGCGGGAGGCCGAACACCGGGGAGCTGTTTTTT.

CDR3 sequence: CASRKEPGPSSYEQYF. In DNA form, the CDR3 reads TGCGCCAGCAGAAAAGAACCGGGACCGAGCTCCTACGAGCAGTACTTC. V and J are TRBV10-1 and TRBJ2-7, with D perhaps TRBD1 or TRBD2 (5 bases each). Trimming removed 6 bases from V and 0 bases from J, with 18 bases in between. CDR1 and CDR2 from the germline V gene are WNHNN and SYGVQD (reference sequence). This CDR3 contains 16 residues.

V gene TRBV7-9 combines with J gene TRBJ1-2; D call uncertain. The CDR3 loop spans 14 amino acids. Trimming shortened V by 2 bases and J by 5 bases, and 12 bases separated the two germline ends. CDR1 is SEHNR, CDR2 FQNEAQ, per germline (reference sequence). The CDR3: CASSLSYPGYGYTF. CDR3 sequence (DNA): TGTGCCAGCAGCTTATCTTACCCTGGATATGGCTACACCTTC. The entire variable domain, with the rest obtained from reference TRBV7-9 and TRBJ1-2, is as follows: DTGVSQNPRHKITKRGQNVTFRCDPISEHNRLYWYRQTLGQGPEFLTYFQNEAQLEKSRLLSDRFSAERPKGSFSTLEIQRTEQGDSAMYLCASSLSYPGYGYTFGSGTRLTVV.

V usage is TRBV11-2 and J usage is TRBJ2-5, with D possibly matching TRBD2 (6 bases). CDR1 is SGHAT and CDR2 is FQNNGV in the germline V gene. The CDR3 has 14 amino acids. Deletions cut 5 bases from V and 5 bases from J, with 15 bases between. This chain's CDR3 is CASSGTWGEETQYF. CDR3 coding DNA: TGTGCCAGCAGCGGGACCTGGGGGGAGGAGACCCAGTACTTC.

V and J are TRBV6-5 and TRBJ1-1, with D uncertain. The CDR3 is 13 residues long. CDR1 MNHEY and CDR2 SVGAGI come from the germline V gene. V was cut by 6 bases and J by 1 base, with 9 bases left in between. The CDR3 DNA sequence: TGTGCCAGCAGGGAAATTAGGAACACTGAAGCTTTCTTT. Translation: CASREIRNTEAFF.